The 18 T cell receptor beta chains listed next were all sequenced from one sample in a study of shared clonotypes between healthy human individuals. The naive CD8 fraction comprised CD45RO-negative cells positively selected for CCR7 and excluded terminally differentiated effector memory CD45RA+ cells. The data were produced by immunoSEQ multiplex PCR, yet TCRdb's version contains in-frame clones alone and is incomplete. The sample has about 2.2 million clones; 85% to 95% are singletons. The sequenced material came from naive CD8+ T cells from PBMCs. Every receptor here comes from a man between 18 and 29 years old in good health. Some clones in this sample may be carry-over from other donors' samples.

The V and J genes are TRBV19 and TRBJ2-2; a possible D gene is TRBD2 (5 bases). This CDR3 comprises 16 residues. The V gene lost 10 bases and the J gene lost 10 bases, with 28 bases spanning the gap. The germline V gene encodes CDR1 LNHDA and CDR2 SQIVND (reference sequence). CDR3 sequence: CATSHLGISGVLELFF. The DNA for the CDR3 is TGTGCCACTTCTCACTTGGGGATAAGCGGTGTCTTGGAGCTGTTTTTT.

The chain recombines TRBV27 with TRBJ2-1; 9 bases map to TRBD1. J lost 8 bases, V lost 5 bases, and 13 bases had no gene match. The CDR3 runs to 16 residues. CDR1 and CDR2 from the germline V gene are MNHEY and SMNVEV (reference sequence). The CDR3 bases are TGTGCCAGCAGTCACAGACCGGGACAGGGTCCCCATGAGCAGTTCTTC. Residues: CASSHRPGQGPHEQFF.

The DNA of the CDR3 is TGTGCCAGTAGTATAGTAGGCGGTTACTACAATGAGCAGTTCTTC. This encodes CASSIVGGYYNEQFF. The chain joins TRBV19 to TRBJ2-1; no reliable D call. Germline CDR1 LNHDA, CDR2 SQIVND (reference sequence). CDR3 length: 15 amino acids. V lost 1 base to trimming and J lost 3 bases, with 10 bases between them.

Concerning this clone itself: Distinct nucleotide sequences in the sample also encode this CDR3. V and J are TRBV14 and TRBJ1-2; no definite D call. The germline V and J ends were trimmed by 0 bases and 0 bases, with 5 bases remaining between them. CDR1 SGHDN and CDR2 FVKESK come from the germline V gene. The CDR3 totals 14 residues. The CDR3: CASSQDRSNYGYTF. DNA for the CDR3: TGTGCCAGCAGCCAAGACCGGTCTAACTATGGCTACACCTTC. Full variable domain (remainder filled in from reference TRBV14 and TRBJ1-2): EAGVTQFPSHSVIEKGQTVTLRCDPISGHDNLYWYRRVMGKEIKFLLHFVKESKQDESGMPNNRFLAERTGGTYSTLKVQPAELEDSGVYFCASSQDRSNYGYTFGSGTRLTVV.

This chain links TRBV5-1 with TRBJ2-7; D is ambiguous. The CDR3 covers 9 residues. CDR1 and CDR2 (germline): SGHRS, YFSETQ. CDR3 amino acids: CASVAEQYF. CDR3 nucleotide sequence: TGCGCTTCTGTGGCCGAGCAGTACTTC.

The rearrangement joins TRBV28 to TRBJ2-1, with D possibly TRBD1 on 5 matching bases. CDR1 is MDHEN and CDR2 is SYDVKM in the germline V gene. The CDR3 loop spans 15 amino acids. The V gene lost 1 base and the J gene lost 4 bases, with 11 bases spanning the gap. CDR3 in amino acids: CASSLSGITYNEQFF. CDR3 DNA sequence: TGTGCCAGCAGTTTATCAGGGATAACTTACAATGAGCAGTTCTTC.

The chain joins TRBV28 to TRBJ2-2, with unresolved D. V was clipped by 7 bases and J by 6 bases, with 9 bases between them. This CDR3 spans 12 amino acids. Germline V gene sequence: CDR1 MDHEN, CDR2 SYDVKM. For the CDR3, the DNA is TGTGCCAGCACCTTCGGGTCCGGGGAGCTGTTTTTT. Amino acids: CASTFGSGELFF.

CDR3 nucleotides: TGTGCCAGCAGCTCAATCGTAGTGGGTAACAATGAGCAGTTCTTC. Protein: CASSSIVVGNNEQFF. The chain links TRBV9 to TRBJ2-1, with D uncertain. The CDR3 contains 15 residues. Trimming cost V 4 bases and J 5 bases, with 16 bases left between them. Germline V gene sequence: CDR1 SGDLS, CDR2 YYNGEE.

The V and J genes are TRBV5-6 and TRBJ1-2; no reliable D call. The germline V gene has CDR1 SGHDT and CDR2 YYEEEE. The V end was cut by 4 bases, the J end by 8 bases, with 12 bases between. There are 12 residues in the CDR3. The CDR3 sequence is CASSIEGRGYTF. The DNA of the CDR3 is TGTGCCAGCAGCATAGAAGGGAGAGGCTACACCTTC.

The gene calls are TRBV28 and TRBJ2-7; D gene ambiguous. The CDR3 consists of 13 residues. CDR1 is MDHEN, CDR2 SYDVKM, per germline. Trimming pared 2 bases from V and 2 bases from J, leaving 7 bases between. The CDR3 spells CASSLKQTYEQYF. CDR3 DNA: TGTGCCAGCAGTTTAAAACAGACCTACGAGCAGTACTTC.

In the case of this clone: This CDR3 is also generated by other DNA sequences in the sample. The V gene is TRBV27, the J gene TRBJ2-7; 7 bases align to TRBD2. J gave up 2 bases and V 1 base, and 2 bases lay outside the gene matches. The CDR3 totals 14 residues. In germline, CDR1 is MNHEY, CDR2 SMNVEV (reference sequence). The CDR3 spells CASSLWAGAYEQYF. The CDR3 DNA reads TGTGCCAGCAGTTTATGGGCGGGGGCCTACGAGCAGTACTTC.

V gene TRBV19 combines with J gene TRBJ2-5; D is undetermined. Trimming stripped 3 bases from V and 5 bases from J, with 10 bases between. Germline loops: CDR1 LNHDA, CDR2 SQIVND (reference sequence). The CDR3 length is 13 residues. CDR3 region: CASSIRMGETQYF. The CDR3 nucleotides read TGTGCCAGTAGTATTAGGATGGGGGAGACCCAGTACTTC. Full variable domain (remainder filled in from reference TRBV19 and TRBJ2-5): DGGITQSPKYLFRKEGQNVTLSCEQNLNHDAMYWYRQDPGQGLRLIYYSQIVNDFQKGDIAEGYSVSREKKESFPLTVTSAQKNPTAFYLCASSIRMGETQYFGPGTRLLVL.

The rearrangement uses TRBV13 and TRBJ2-7, with 7 bases that match TRBD1. Germline values: CDR1 PRHDT, CDR2 FYEKMQ (reference sequence). J gave up 1 base and V 3 bases, and 3 bases lay outside the gene matches. The CDR3 consists of 14 residues. The CDR3 loop reads CASSFMGQSYEQYF. The DNA of the CDR3 is TGTGCCAGCAGCTTTATGGGACAGTCCTACGAGCAGTACTTC.

This clone was seen a single time. This sequence joins TRBV7-9 and TRBJ2-3, with TRBD2 matching over 15 bases. Germline CDR1 and CDR2: SEHNR and FQNEAQ (reference sequence). V was pared by 5 bases and J by 6 bases, with 9 bases of the junction left unmatched. The length of the CDR3 is 17 residues. The CDR3 DNA reads TGTGCCAGCAGCGCACGGACTAGCGGGAGGGCAGGGGATACGCAGTATTTT. This gives the protein CASSARTSGRAGDTQYF.

The J gene is TRBJ2-1, the V gene TRBV19; TRBD1 matches at 11 bases. V lost 6 bases to trimming and J lost 7 bases; unmatched junction nucleotides: 11. The CDR3 spans 16 residues. The germline gives CDR1 LNHDA, CDR2 SQIVND (reference sequence). In DNA form, the CDR3 reads TGTGCCAGTAGCCTCTTAGGACAGGGGGCTGATAATGAGCAGTTCTTC. Its protein product is CASSLLGQGADNEQFF.

The V call is TRBV5-8, the J call TRBJ1-1; possibly TRBD1 for D (5 bases). CDR1 and CDR2 from the germline V gene are SGHTS and YDEGEE. The CDR3 is 14 residues long. Trimming pared 0 bases from V and 5 bases from J, leaving 11 bases between. CDR3: CASSLGTGVTEAFF. In DNA form, the CDR3 reads TGTGCCAGCAGCTTGGGGACGGGGGTTACTGAAGCTTTCTTT.

The CDR3 coding sequence is TGTGCCAGCAGCTCGACTAGCGGTCCTTACCTAGGTCGGGATACGCAGTATTTT. Encoded protein: CASSSTSGPYLGRDTQYF. This chain links TRBV7-9 with TRBJ2-3; 9 nucleotides agree with TRBD2. Germline CDR1 reads SEHNR; CDR2 reads FQNEAQ (reference sequence). The ends lost 4 bases at V and 6 bases at J; junction bases unmatched: 17. The CDR3 has 18 residues.

This sequence joins TRBV6-5 and TRBJ2-7; 11 nucleotides agree with TRBD1. This CDR3 contains 15 residues. Looked up from germline, CDR1 is MNHEY and CDR2 is SVGAGI. J gave up 7 bases and V 4 bases, and 9 bases lay outside the gene matches. CDR3 region: CASSSEGGTGGEQYF. DNA of the CDR3: TGTGCCAGCAGTTCCGAGGGAGGGACAGGGGGAGAGCAGTACTTC.